This TCR beta chain is from a study of T cell responses to AZD1222 COVID-19 vaccine. Data came from immunoSEQ multiplex PCR; TCRdb stores just in-frame clones and leaves some out. The repertoire consists of approximately 90,000 clones, with about 89% occurring once and the leading ten covering around 6.8%. Germline loops: CDR1 MDHEN, CDR2 SYDVKM. The CDR3 extends over 13 amino acids. V lost 3 bases to trimming and J lost 8 bases; unmatched junction nucleotides: 3. Points from the study as a whole: Regions left unmutated in variants are reportedly the target of nearly half of spike-specific TCRs. Following two doses of AZD1222, Spike-specific TCR breadth and depth rose.

On this clone: What it binds is not known.

The source of this sequence is an adult in good health. The specimen was peripheral blood, collected on day 0 of AZD1222 vaccination. The rearrangement links TRBV28 to TRBJ2-7; 11 bases align to TRBD1. CDR3 sequence: CASSFWTGGQQYF. CDR3 nucleotide sequence: TGTGCCAGCAGTTTTTGGACAGGGGGCCAGCAGTACTTC. Full variable domain (outside the CDR3, taken from reference TRBV28 and TRBJ2-7): DVKVTQSSRYLVKRTGEKVFLECVQDMDHENMFWYRQDPGLGLRLIYFSYDVKMKEKGDIPEGYSVSREKKERFSLILESASTNQTSMYLCASSFWTGGQQYFGPGTRLTVT.